Following are 27 T cell receptor beta chains from one sample sequenced in a study of T-cell memory formation after mild COVID-19 (dated by TCRdb to the early 2020s). The library was prepared using 5' RACE. Sequencing was performed on an Illumina NovaSeq 6000. Starting from the raw public reads, TCRdb applied fastp trimming at Q25, assembled clones with MiXCR and retained in-frame beta chains. Under each unique CDR3 protein, matching rows form one entry showing the most common genes and DNA. This sample comprises roughly 160,000 distinct CDR3 sequences, roughly 11% of them detected only once. The ten most abundant clones make up 3.5% to 4% of the sample. The sample was PBMCs or a T cell subset sorted from them (not recorded which). The receptor source for this set is a man between 18 and 35 years old who had mild COVID-19 (a few samples of this study predate the infection). The sample titles of this study are shuffled in the database, so cell type and time point are left out; the donor was told from shared clones.

The chain carries TRBV7-2 and TRBJ2-7; 8 bases fit TRBD2. Germline CDR1 reads SGHTA; CDR2 reads FQGNSA. With 4 bases clipped from V and 4 bases from J, the junction kept 6 bases outside the gene matches. CDR3 length: 14 residues. CDR3 loop: CASSSGTRGYEQYF. In nucleotides, the CDR3 is TGTGCCAGCAGCTCCGGGACTAGAGGTTACGAGCAGTACTTC.

The gene calls are TRBV28 and TRBJ2-1, with 7 bases aligning to TRBD2. The germline V gene has CDR1 MDHEN and CDR2 SYDVKM. Unmatched junction bases numbered 2, after V lost 3 bases and J lost 0 bases. The CDR3 is 15 residues long. The CDR3 DNA reads as TGTGCCAGCAGTTTCGGGGGGAACTCCTACAATGAGCAGTTCTTC. The encoded protein is CASSFGGNSYNEQFF.

The genes are TRBV19 and TRBJ2-2; TRBD1 matches 7 bases. The V gene's germline CDR1 is LNHDA and CDR2 SQIVND (reference sequence). V trimming: 4 bases; J trimming: 1 base; junction bases outside the gene matches: 3. The length of the CDR3 is 15 residues. CDR3 coding DNA: TGTGCCAGTAGTACTCGACAGGGGAACACCGGGGAGCTGTTTTTT. It specifies CASSTRQGNTGELFF.

This clonotype was recorded a few times. The chain uses TRBV20-1 and TRBJ1-1; 9 positions match TRBD1. This CDR3 is 15 amino acids long. Germline loops: CDR1 DFQATT, CDR2 SNEGSKA (reference sequence). J lost 0 bases, V lost 6 bases, and 8 bases had no gene match. The CDR3 loop reads CSAPGTGLVNTEAFF. The CDR3, as DNA: TGCAGTGCACCCGGGACAGGGCTTGTGAACACTGAAGCTTTCTTT.

This rearrangement joins TRBV7-9 to TRBJ2-3, with D possibly TRBD2 on 6 matching bases. V lost 1 base and J lost 3, with 8 bases in between. This CDR3 region has 14 residues. Germline V gene lookup returns CDR1 SEHNR and CDR2 FQNEAQ (reference sequence). The chain's CDR3 is CASSLVAGTDTQYF. The CDR3 DNA follows: TGTGCCAGCAGCTTAGTCGCGGGGACAGATACGCAGTATTTT. Looking up the rest from reference TRBV7-9 and TRBJ2-3 gives the full variable domain: DTGVSQNPRHKITKRGQNVTFRCDPISEHNRLYWYRQTLGQGPEFLTYFQNEAQLEKSRLLSDRFSAERPKGSFSTLEIQRTEQGDSAMYLCASSLVAGTDTQYFGPGTRLTVL.

The rearrangement joins TRBV5-8 to TRBJ2-7; 9 nucleotides line up with TRBD1. The CDR3 is 16 residues long. Germline V gene sequence: CDR1 SGHTS, CDR2 YDEGEE. Losses at the gene ends were 2 bases for V and 6 bases for J; bases not matched to a gene: 12. CDR3 coding DNA: TGTGCCAGCAGCTTCGGACCCGGGACAGGGAGGCCCGAGCAGTACTTC. The encoded protein is CASSFGPGTGRPEQYF. Variable domain in full (rest from reference TRBV5-8 and TRBJ2-7): EAGVTQSPTHLIKTRGQQATLRCSPISGHTSVYWYQQALGLGLQFLLWYDEGEERNRGNFPPRFSGRQFPNYSSELNVNALELEDSALYLCASSFGPGTGRPEQYFGPGTRLTVT.

This rearrangement joins TRBV5-4 to TRBJ1-2; no clear D gene. CDR1 and CDR2 (germline): SGHNT, YYREEE (reference sequence). The CDR3 covers 12 residues. Trimming shortened V by 3 bases and J by 1 base, and 4 bases separated the two germline ends. The DNA for the CDR3 is TGTGCCAGCAGCTCAGATAACTATGGCTACACCTTC. Protein sequence: CASSSDNYGYTF.

The CDR3 region has the DNA TGTGCCAGCAGCCCAGGACAGGCCCAATACTATGGCTACACCTTC. Its translation: CASSPGQAQYYGYTF. The J gene is TRBJ1-2, the V gene TRBV7-2; 7 bases match TRBD1. CDR1 SGHTA and CDR2 FQGNSA come from the germline V gene. The junction had 9 bases not matched to a gene; V was cut back by 5 bases and J by 3 bases. This CDR3 is 15 amino acids long.

The chain recombines TRBV10-2 with TRBJ2-1; 8 bases align to TRBD2. The CDR3 length is 14 residues. V lost 6 bases, J lost 8 bases, and 9 bases stayed unmatched. Per the germline V gene, CDR1 is WSHSY and CDR2 is SAAADI. CDR3 sequence: CASRGGLVRYEQFF. CDR3 DNA: TGCGCCAGCAGGGGGGGACTAGTTAGGTATGAGCAGTTCTTC.

The chain joins TRBV12-3 or TRBV12-4 to TRBJ1-5; the D gene is possibly TRBD1 (5 bases). V gave up 8 bases and J gave up 3 bases, with 11 bases separating them. The CDR3 has 13 amino acids. CDR3 in amino acids: CASRGHDNQPQHF. The CDR3 DNA reads as TGTGCCAGCCGCGGACACGACAATCAGCCCCAGCATTTT.

In this sample, this clonotype turned up a few times. The chain carries TRBV29-1 and TRBJ2-1; TRBD2 matches 12 bases. The germline gives CDR1 SQVTM, CDR2 ANQGSEA. The junction had 4 bases not matched to a gene; V was cut back by 8 bases and J by 5 bases. CDR3 length: 13 residues. The CDR3 here is CSLRTSGDNEQFF. The DNA for the CDR3 is TGCAGCCTAAGGACTAGCGGGGACAATGAGCAGTTCTTC.

The chain combines TRBV28 with TRBJ2-3, with TRBD2 matching over 11 bases. The CDR3 runs to 16 residues. Germline lookup yields CDR1 MDHEN and CDR2 SYDVKM. J gave up 4 bases and V 4 bases, and 7 bases lay outside the gene matches. CDR3 loop: CASSSHSGGGADTQYF. The CDR3 region has the DNA TGTGCCAGCAGTTCCCATAGCGGGGGGGGCGCAGATACGCAGTATTTT.

This clonotype turned up a few times. The chain couples TRBV7-3 to TRBJ1-6, with D maybe TRBD1 (6 bases). V dropped 2 bases and J dropped 7 bases, with 15 bases sitting between them. Germline CDR1 is SGHTA and CDR2 is FQGTGA. This CDR3 is built from 16 residues. The CDR3 reads CASSLSGDGQNSPLHF. The CDR3 nucleotides are TGTGCCAGCAGCTTATCAGGGGACGGGCAGAATTCACCCCTCCACTTT.

In DNA form, the CDR3 reads TGTGCCACCAGCAGAGCGGGCAAAAGGGAAAACTATGGCTACACCTTC. This gives the protein CATSRAGKRENYGYTF. The chain couples TRBV15 to TRBJ1-2; unclear D gene. Germline V gene sequence: CDR1 LNHNV, CDR2 YYDKDF (reference sequence). Trimming took 1 base from V and 2 from J, leaving 14 bases between them. The length of the CDR3 is 16 residues.

This clonotype was detected only a few times. The chain joins TRBV6-5 to TRBJ2-3; D is tentatively TRBD1 or TRBD2 (5 bases each). Deletions cut 6 bases from V and 0 bases from J, with 22 bases between. Looked up from germline, CDR1 is MNHEY and CDR2 is SVGAGI. The CDR3 consists of 18 residues. CDR3 sequence: CASRAPSGAYPSTDTQYF. The CDR3 bases are TGTGCCAGCAGAGCCCCCTCCGGGGCCTATCCTAGCACAGATACGCAGTATTTT.

On this clonotype itself: An end of the junction differs from the germline gene, which may be a read error. This chain connects TRBV3-1 to TRBJ1-1; tentative D call: TRBD1 (5 bases). CDR1 and CDR2 (germline): LGHDT, YNNKEL (reference sequence). This CDR3 region has 14 residues. The CDR3 region is CASNQWPGTTEAFF. The CDR3 DNA follows: TGTGCCAGCAACCAATGGCCCGGGACGACTGAAGCTTTCTTT.

At least ten counts were recorded for this clonotype. This chain links TRBV11-2 with TRBJ2-1, with 9 bases fitting TRBD2. Germline V gives CDR1 SGHAT, CDR2 FQNNGV. The CDR3 consists of 17 residues. The ends lost 3 bases at V and 3 bases at J; junction bases unmatched: 9. This CDR3 is CASSLAVAGASYNEQFF. CDR3 sequence (DNA): TGTGCCAGCAGCTTGGCGGTAGCGGGGGCGAGCTACAATGAGCAGTTCTTC.

This clonotype was counted between two and nine times. CDR3 DNA sequence: TGCAGTGCTAATCGCGCCCCGGACGTGGATGAGCAGTTCTTC. This translates into CSANRAPDVDEQFF. The chain employs TRBV20-1 and TRBJ2-1, with D hard to call. CDR3 size: 14 residues. The germline V gene has CDR1 DFQATT and CDR2 SNEGSKA (reference sequence). V was trimmed by 4 bases and J by 8 bases, leaving 18 bases between them.

The V gene is TRBV5-1, the J gene TRBJ2-1, with unresolved D. V lost 3 bases, J lost 5 bases, and 9 bases lay in between. Germline CDR1 and CDR2: SGHRS and YFSETQ. This CDR3 contains 13 residues. CDR3 region: CASSSDPNNEQFF. CDR3 in DNA: TGCGCCAGCAGCTCCGACCCAAACAATGAGCAGTTCTTC.

Here the CDR3 DNA reads TGTGCCAGCAGTGGGAGATCCCGGGGGCTAGGGGAGACCCAGTACTTC. Its protein is CASSGRSRGLGETQYF. The chain joins TRBV25-1 to TRBJ2-5; D is perhaps TRBD1 or TRBD2 (6 bases each). Between the trimmed V and J ends, which lost 4 bases and 5 bases, there was a span of 20 bases. The CDR3 runs 16 residues. From germline, CDR1 is MGHDK and CDR2 SYGVNS.

CDR3 amino acids: CASSVAAGGEYEQYF. The CDR3 nucleotides are TGTGCCAGCAGCGTAGCGGCAGGGGGCGAATACGAGCAGTACTTC. This chain links TRBV9 with TRBJ2-7, with TRBD1 matching 8 bases. The CDR3 extends over 15 amino acids. CDR1 SGDLS and CDR2 YYNGEE come from the germline V gene. The V and J ends lost 0 bases and 4 bases, in that order; junction bases with no gene match: 6.

This clonotype was observed a handful of times. This chain uses TRBV5-1 with TRBJ1-2; unclear D gene. Trimming cost V 0 bases and J 6 bases, with 12 bases left between them. This CDR3 has 14 residues. Germline V gives CDR1 SGHRS, CDR2 YFSETQ. CDR3: CASSLDPRNDGYTF. DNA for the CDR3: TGCGCCAGCAGCTTGGATCCCAGAAACGATGGCTACACCTTC.

The V call is TRBV7-2, the J call TRBJ1-1; D perhaps matches TRBD1 (6 bases). CDR1 SGHTA and CDR2 FQGNSA come from the germline V gene. CDR3 length equals 15 residues. V was pared by 3 bases and J by 2 bases, with 13 bases between. This chain's CDR3 is CASSFGDRINTEAFF. The DNA for the CDR3 is TGTGCCAGCAGCTTCGGAGACAGGATCAACACTGAAGCTTTCTTT.

In regard to this clonotype: A junction end diverges from the germline sequence, so it may reflect a read error. The chain links TRBV6-5 to TRBJ1-4; 7 nucleotides line up with TRBD1. The CDR3 contains 11 residues. CDR1 MNHEY and CDR2 SVGAGI come from the germline V gene. The CDR3 here is CASSYAGTDYF. The CDR3 bases are TGTGCCAGCAGCTACGCAGGGACAGATTATTTT.

This sequence joins TRBV7-9 and TRBJ2-5; 8 bases fit TRBD2. CDR1 is SEHNR, CDR2 FQNEAQ, per germline (reference sequence). CDR3 length: 13 residues. The V gene end was trimmed by 8 bases and the J gene end by 5 bases; junction bases not matched to a gene: 7. The CDR3: CASLRGGRETQYF. The CDR3 coding sequence is TGTGCCAGCCTCCGGGGGGGCCGGGAGACCCAGTACTTC.

There are a few counts of this clonotype. CDR3 sequence reads: CSAPPGTGGPQPQHF. As DNA, the CDR3 is TGCAGTGCTCCCCCCGGGACAGGGGGCCCTCAGCCCCAGCATTTT. The rearrangement uses TRBV20-1 and TRBJ1-5; TRBD1 aligns across 12 bases. This CDR3 spans 15 amino acids. Germline lookup yields CDR1 DFQATT and CDR2 SNEGSKA (reference sequence). Unmatched junction bases numbered 8, after V lost 5 bases and J lost 6 bases.

The chain recombines TRBV5-1 with TRBJ1-1; the D is unclear. The V and J ends lost 3 bases and 0 bases respectively, with 12 bases between them. Germline V CDR1 and CDR2: SGHRS, YFSETQ. This CDR3 has 15 amino acids. CDR3 DNA sequence: TGCGCCAGCAGCTCTGACACCGGTATGAACACTGAAGCTTTCTTT. Protein sequence: CASSSDTGMNTEAFF.